The entry below gives a single T cell receptor (beta chain) sequence along with its context. Its target antigen remains unknown. No base quality values were provided; no much bigger clone lies one nucleotide off. TCRbeta CDR3 regions were amplified from genomic DNA using the immunoSEQ Assay, a bias-controlled multiplex PCR. As for how the authors treated the data: The number of nucleated cells in each sample was estimated from the amplification of reference gene primers within the assay. Sequence reads were collapsed and filtered to measure the absolute abundance of every unique TCRbeta CDR3 rearrangement. Productive Simpson clonality was computed per sample as the square root of Simpson's diversity index over productive rearrangements. TCRdb re-hosts the immuneACCESS table, in-frame sequences only. Its copies lack some clones; in the studies checked, an unresolved V gene accounts for under half of them, and the cause for the rest is not known. V, J and clone size reflect that table, while D and trimming were determined from the DNA. This sample is represented by approximately 250,000 clones; 91% of them were singletons. Around 2.8% of the sample is in the top ten clones.

Participants in the prospective study were enrolled through a virtual design, were aged about 18 to 100 years, and lived in 24 United States geographic areas. Cohort assignment in the prospective study relied on participant-reported clinical history from a screening survey and a study questionnaire. Exposed participants were defined as having been in contact with someone with a PCR-confirmed or clinician-diagnosed COVID-19 case within 2 weeks of study entry. In the prospective study, whole blood, serum and a nasopharyngeal or oropharyngeal swab were collected from each participant by mobile phlebotomists. Over an approximately 2-month period, participants in the prospective study had the option of providing additional blood draws and questionnaires. Before DNA extraction, blood samples from the prospective study were shipped at room temperature or frozen. This entry is derived from a study of blood T cell repertoires in COVID-19 (dated by TCRdb to the early 2020s). Background on the whole study: The collaborator samples originated in the United States, Italy and Spain and spanned the acute and convalescent phases of COVID-19. The material from the prospective study consisted of cDNA or gDNA derived from T cells, B-cell-depleted T cells, or PBMCs. Deeply sampled blood TCRbeta repertoires from subjects exposed to, actively infected with, or recovered from COVID-19 were included in the dataset. The repertoires were made available in a free public database intended to serve as a resource for research on the immune response to SARS-CoV-2. Samples were obtained from the ongoing ImmuneRACE study (first 160 participants) and from about 1,300 subjects provided by 6 global collaborators. Sample metadata almost always included a de-identified subject ID, COVID-19 status, age in years and sex. Where available, HLA class I and class II types were taken from metadata supplied by the sample provider and were not determined by assay-based typing. The study at large found these results: How much clinical and demographic metadata was included differed by source and by participant, and the metadata was provided uncurated.

CDR1 and CDR2, looked up from the germline V gene (reference sequence), are LNHDA and SQIVND. Including the terminal cysteine and phenylalanine, the CDR3 comprises 17 residues. The entry retains the CDR3 DNA only, 51 bases that are in frame from base 1. V has 7 bases trimmed and J has 9 bases trimmed; junction bases matching no gene number 17. The origin of this receptor is a man aged 40-49 years who had been exposed to COVID-19. The V and J genes are TRBV19 and TRBJ2-1; the central 11 bases match TRBD2. Sequencing used PBMCs or T cells enriched from blood (not recorded which). The CDR3 here reads CASNHRDSGRAGAEQFF. The nucleotide sequence reads as follows: TGTGCCAGTAACCACCGAGATAGCGGGAGGGCCGGGGCTGAGCAGTTCTTC.